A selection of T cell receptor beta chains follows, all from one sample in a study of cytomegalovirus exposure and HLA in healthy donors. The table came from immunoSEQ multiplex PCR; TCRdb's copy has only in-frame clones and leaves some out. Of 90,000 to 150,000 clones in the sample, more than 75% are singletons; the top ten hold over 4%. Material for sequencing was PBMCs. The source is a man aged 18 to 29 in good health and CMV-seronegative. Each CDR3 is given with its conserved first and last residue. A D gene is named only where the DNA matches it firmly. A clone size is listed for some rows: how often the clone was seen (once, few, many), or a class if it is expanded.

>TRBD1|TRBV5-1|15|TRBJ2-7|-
CASSLGQGAGLEQYF
TGCGCCAGCAGCTTGGGACAGGGGGCCGGTTTGGAGCAGTACTTC
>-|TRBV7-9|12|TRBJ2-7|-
CASSISGYEQYF
TGTGCCAGCAGCATCTCGGGGTACGAGCAGTACTTC
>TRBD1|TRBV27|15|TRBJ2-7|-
CASSLKGQGAYEQYF
TGTGCCAGCAGTTTAAAGGGACAGGGGGCCTACGAGCAGTACTTC
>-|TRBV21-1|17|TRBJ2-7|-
CASSKGPGRKTGSEQYF
TGTGCCAGCAGCAAAGGCCCCGGACGGAAGACGGGGAGCGAGCAGTACTTC
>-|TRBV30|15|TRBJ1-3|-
CAWSPARASGNTIYF
TGTGCCTGGAGTCCAGCCAGGGCCTCTGGAAACACCATATATTTT
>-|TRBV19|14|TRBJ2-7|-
CASSPPGSSYEQYF
TGTGCCAGTAGCCCTCCGGGGTCATCCTACGAGCAGTACTTC
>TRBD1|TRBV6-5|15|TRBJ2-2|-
CASRGTGGHTGELFF
TGTGCCAGCAGAGGGACAGGGGGCCACACCGGGGAGCTGTTTTTT
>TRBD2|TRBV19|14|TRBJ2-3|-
CASSKGLAPDTQYF
TGTGCCAGTAGTAAGGGACTAGCCCCAGATACGCAGTATTTT
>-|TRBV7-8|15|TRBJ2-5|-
CASSDQPGQQETQYF
TGTGCCAGCAGCGACCAACCGGGACAACAAGAGACCCAGTACTTC
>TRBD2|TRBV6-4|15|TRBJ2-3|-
CASRRTSGSTDTQYF
TGTGCCAGCAGACGGACTAGCGGAAGCACAGATACGCAGTATTTT
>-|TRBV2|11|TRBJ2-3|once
CASESGDTQYF
TGTGCCAGCGAGAGTGGAGATACGCAGTATTTT
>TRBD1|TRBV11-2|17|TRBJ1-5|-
CASSLGRVGTGDQPQHF
TGTGCCAGCAGCTTAGGGAGGGTAGGGACAGGGGATCAGCCCCAGCATTTT
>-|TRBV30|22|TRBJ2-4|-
CAWGARDKIGRGIAIAKNIQYF
TGTGCCTGGGGGGCCCGGGACAAAATTGGCCGTGGGATTGCCATAGCCAAAAACATTCAGTACTTC
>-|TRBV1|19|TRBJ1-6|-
CTSSQDWTAPSSYNSPLHF
TGCACCAGCAGCCAAGACTGGACAGCCCCTAGCTCCTATAATTCACCCCTCCACTTT
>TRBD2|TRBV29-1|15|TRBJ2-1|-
CSVEDGTSGSDEQFF
TGCAGCGTTGAAGACGGGACTAGCGGGAGCGATGAGCAGTTCTTC
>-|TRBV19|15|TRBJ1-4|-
CASSMESFGSEKLFF
TGTGCCAGTAGTATGGAATCATTTGGGAGCGAAAAACTGTTTTTT
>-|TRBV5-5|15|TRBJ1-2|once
CASSQTGREDYGYTF
TGTGCCAGCAGCCAAACCGGACGGGAGGACTATGGCTACACCTTC
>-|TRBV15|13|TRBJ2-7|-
CATSRVDTYEQYF
TGTGCCACCAGCAGAGTCGACACCTACGAGCAGTACTTC
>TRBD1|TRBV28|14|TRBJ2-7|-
CASRETGGIHEQYF
TGTGCCAGCAGGGAAACAGGGGGCATCCACGAGCAGTACTTC
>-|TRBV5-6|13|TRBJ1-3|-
CASSGTLGNTIYF
TGTGCCAGCAGCGGGACTCTAGGAAACACCATATATTTT
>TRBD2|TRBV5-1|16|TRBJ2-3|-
CASSPLAGAYTDTQYF
TGCGCCAGCAGCCCTCTAGCGGGGGCCTACACAGATACGCAGTATTTT
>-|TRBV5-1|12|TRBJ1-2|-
CASRYDREGYTF
TGCGCCAGCAGATACGACCGGGAGGGCTACACCTTC
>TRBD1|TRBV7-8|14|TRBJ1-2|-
CASSPRDRDYGYTF
TGTGCCAGCAGCCCTCGAGACAGGGACTATGGCTACACCTTC
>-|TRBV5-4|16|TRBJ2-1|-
CASSLYVRPGRDEQFF
TGTGCCAGCAGCTTGTACGTCCGTCCTGGTCGGGATGAGCAGTTCTTC
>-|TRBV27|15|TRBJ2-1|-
CASNRRGKVGNEQFF
TGTGCCAGCAACCGTCGCGGGAAGGTCGGTAATGAGCAGTTCTTC
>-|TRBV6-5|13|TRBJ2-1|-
CASSYSLYNEQFF
TGTGCCAGCAGTTACTCCCTATACAATGAGCAGTTCTTC
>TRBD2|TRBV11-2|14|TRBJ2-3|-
CATLTGGGTDTQYF
TGTGCCACGCTGACGGGAGGGGGCACAGATACGCAGTATTTT
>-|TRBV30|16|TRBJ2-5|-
CAWRPRRKGLQETQYF
TGTGCCTGGAGGCCCCGACGGAAGGGGCTCCAAGAGACCCAGTACTTC
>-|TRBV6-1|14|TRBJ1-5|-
CASSDRPPGQPQHF
TGTGCCAGCAGTGACAGACCGCCCGGGCAGCCCCAGCATTTT
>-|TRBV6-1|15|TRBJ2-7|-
CASSVNRGSSYEQYF
TGTGCCAGCAGTGTCAATCGGGGGAGCTCCTACGAGCAGTACTTC
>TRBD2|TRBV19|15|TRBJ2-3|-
CASSPGGGVTDTQYF
TGTGCCAGTTCCCCGGGGGGGGGCGTAACAGATACGCAGTATTTT